These 2 T cell receptor beta chains came from one sample sequenced in a study of T cells in women clearing cervical HPV infection. Assay: immunoSEQ multiplex PCR; the TCRdb copy retains only in-frame clones and omits some. The sample has 30,000 to 40,000 clones; the top ten hold 6.5% to 9%. What was sequenced was blood buffy coat. The origin of the receptors is a woman between 18 and 69 years old with a cervical HPV16 infection that either progressed to CIN3+ or cleared (not recorded which).

With respect to this clone: Sequencing ends 3 residues short of the CDR3 end; the germline J gene provides the rest. The V and J genes are TRBV7-2 and TRBJ1-1, with a weak D call TRBD1 (5 bases). Looked up from germline, CDR1 is SGHTA and CDR2 is FQGNSA. The CDR3 length is 13 residues. V lost 5 bases and J lost 5, with 12 bases in between. Incomplete CDR3 DNA: TGTGCCAGCAGCCGCAGGGATAGTACTGAA. Amino acids: CASSRRDSTE. The CDR3 reads in full as CASSRRDSTEAFF.

A word on this clone: Read sequence stops 3 residues before the CDR3 end, and the germline J gene provides the missing end. V is TRBV6-2 or TRBV6-3 and J is TRBJ1-5; 8 nucleotides match TRBD1. Trimming at V came to 5 bases and at J to 4 bases, leaving 1 base not matched to a gene. The germline V gene has CDR1 MNHEY and CDR2 SVGEGT. The CDR3 totals 13 residues. The DNA read from the CDR3 is TGTGCCAGCAGTGACAGGGGTAATCAGCCC. It specifies CASSDRGNQP. The entire CDR3 sequence reads CASSDRGNQPQHF.